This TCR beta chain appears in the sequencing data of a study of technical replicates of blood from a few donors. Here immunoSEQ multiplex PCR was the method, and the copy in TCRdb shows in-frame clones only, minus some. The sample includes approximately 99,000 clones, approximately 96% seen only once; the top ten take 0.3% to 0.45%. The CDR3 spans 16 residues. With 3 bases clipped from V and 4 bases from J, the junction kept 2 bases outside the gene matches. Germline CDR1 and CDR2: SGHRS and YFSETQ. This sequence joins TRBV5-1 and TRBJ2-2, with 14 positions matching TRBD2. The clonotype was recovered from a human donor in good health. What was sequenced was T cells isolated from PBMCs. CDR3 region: CASSSGLAGVTGELFF. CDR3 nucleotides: TGCGCCAGCAGCTCGGGACTAGCGGGAGTCACCGGGGAGCTGTTTTTT.